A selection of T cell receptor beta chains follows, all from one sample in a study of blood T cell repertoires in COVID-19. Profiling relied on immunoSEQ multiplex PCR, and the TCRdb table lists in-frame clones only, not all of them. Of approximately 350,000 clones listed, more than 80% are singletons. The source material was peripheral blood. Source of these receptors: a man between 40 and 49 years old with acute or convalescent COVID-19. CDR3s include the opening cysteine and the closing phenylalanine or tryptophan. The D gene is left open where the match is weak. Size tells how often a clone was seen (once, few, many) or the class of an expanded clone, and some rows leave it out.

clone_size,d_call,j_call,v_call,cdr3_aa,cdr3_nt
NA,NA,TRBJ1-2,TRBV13,CASSNQQDPYGYTF,TGTGCCAGCAGTAATCAACAGGATCCCTATGGCTACACCTTC
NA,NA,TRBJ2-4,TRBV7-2,CASSLASIAKNIQYF,TGTGCCAGCAGCTTAGCGTCCATAGCCAAAAACATTCAGTACTTC
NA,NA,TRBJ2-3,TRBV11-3,CASSLDSSSTDTQYF,TGTGCCAGCAGCTTAGACAGTTCTAGCACAGATACGCAGTATTTT
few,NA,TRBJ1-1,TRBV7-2,CASSLRRGLRLSEAFF,TGTGCCAGCAGCTTACGGAGGGGTTTACGGCTTTCTGAAGCTTTCTTT
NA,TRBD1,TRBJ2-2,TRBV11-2,CASSSRDRGWIGELFF,TGTGCCAGCAGCTCCCGGGACAGGGGATGGATCGGGGAGCTGTTTTTT
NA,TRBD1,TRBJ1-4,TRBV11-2,CASSLDSGQGNEKLFF,TGTGCCAGCAGCTTAGATTCCGGACAGGGGAATGAAAAACTGTTTTTT
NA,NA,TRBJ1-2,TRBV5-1,CASAVSVNYGYTF,TGCGCCAGCGCCGTCTCGGTGAACTATGGCTACACCTTC
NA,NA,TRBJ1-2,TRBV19,CASSYRDGYTF,TGTGCCAGTAGTTACAGGGATGGCTACACCTTC
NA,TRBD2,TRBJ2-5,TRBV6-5,CASSLSPASGQETQYF,TGTGCCAGCAGTTTATCCCCTGCTAGCGGCCAAGAGACCCAGTACTTC
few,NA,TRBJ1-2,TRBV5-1,CASSLAAGTYYGYTF,TGCGCCAGCAGCTTGGCGGCAGGGACATACTATGGCTACACCTTC
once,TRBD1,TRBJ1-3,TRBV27,CASRDRDSGNTIYF,TGTGCCAGCAGGGACAGGGACTCTGGAAACACCATATATTTT
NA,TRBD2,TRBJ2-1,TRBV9,CASSVPASGGYNEQFF,TGTGCCAGCAGCGTACCCGCTAGCGGAGGATACAATGAGCAGTTCTTC
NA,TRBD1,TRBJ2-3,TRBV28,CASSLTGQEGPDTQYF,TGTGCCAGCAGTTTGACGGGACAGGAAGGTCCTGATACGCAGTATTTT
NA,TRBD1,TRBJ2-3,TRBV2,CASKLDRGLADTQYF,TGTGCCAGCAAGCTCGACAGGGGGCTCGCAGATACGCAGTATTTT
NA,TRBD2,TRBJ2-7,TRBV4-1,CASSQRTSGRAYEQYF,TGCGCCAGCAGCCAGAGGACTAGCGGGAGGGCCTACGAGCAGTACTTC
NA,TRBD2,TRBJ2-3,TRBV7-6,CASSSGASGPTQYF,TGTGCCAGCAGCTCGGGGGCTAGCGGGCCTACGCAGTATTTT
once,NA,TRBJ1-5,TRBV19,CASSIVSQNNQPQHF,TGTGCCAGTAGTATAGTCTCCCAGAACAATCAGCCCCAGCATTTT
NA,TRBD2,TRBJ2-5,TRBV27,CASSFRGLAGQRWETQYF,TGTGCCAGCAGTTTCCGGGGACTAGCAGGTCAAAGGTGGGAGACCCAGTACTTC
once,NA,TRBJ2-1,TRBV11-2,CASSLRDWGSSGEQFF,TGTGCCAGCAGCCTCCGGGACTGGGGCTCGTCAGGTGAGCAGTTCTTC
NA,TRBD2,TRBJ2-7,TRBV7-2,CASSLTSGGTRPHSYEQYF,TGTGCCAGCAGCTTAACTAGCGGGGGGACTCGACCACATTCCTACGAGCAGTACTTC
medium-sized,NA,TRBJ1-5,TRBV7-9,CASSLDRIGHQPQHF,TGTGCCAGCAGCTTAGATAGGATTGGGCATCAGCCCCAGCATTTT
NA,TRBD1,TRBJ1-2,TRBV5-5,CASSLEATGGWNYGYTF,TGTGCCAGCAGCTTGGAAGCGACAGGGGGCTGGAACTATGGCTACACCTTC